This T cell receptor beta chain comes out of a study of blood T cell repertoires in COVID-19. About the study: From the United States, Italy and Spain came samples of acute and convalescent COVID-19. T cells, B-cell-depleted T cells, or PBMCs supplied cDNA or gDNA.

In the original processing: Amplification of reference gene primers provided the estimated nucleated cell counts. Libraries were prepared by immunoSEQ multiplex PCR; TCRdb keeps only in-frame clonotypes and omits some of them. The V and J calls and clone size come from that table; D and trimming were worked out from the DNA. This sample has 470,000 or so clones, with nearly 90% found just once. Cohorts were based on clinical histories the participants reported. V trimming: 5 bases; J trimming: 5 bases; junction bases outside the gene matches: 10. This CDR3 comprises 15 residues. Germline CDR1 LGHDT, CDR2 YNNKEL (reference sequence).

The source is a young woman with acute COVID-19. The sequenced material came from PBMCs or T cells enriched from blood (not recorded which). This chain joins TRBV3-1 (or the pseudogene TRBV3-2) and TRBJ2-5, with 8 bases that match TRBD2. The CDR3 is CASSGLAGGTETQYF. CDR3 DNA: TGTGCCAGCAGCGGTCTGGCGGGGGGTACGGAGACCCAGTACTTC.